One and the same sample provided the 17 T cell receptor beta chains below, sequenced in a study of technical replicates of blood from a handful of donors. Assay used: immunoSEQ multiplex PCR; TCRdb lists only in-frame clones, some missing. The sample lists under 90,000 clones, roughly 98% seen once, with roughly 0.16% in the top ten. Specimen: T cells isolated from PBMCs. The receptors here all came from a human donor in good health.

The CDR3 is CASSDRGEAFF. DNA of the CDR3: TGTGCCAGCAGTGACAGGGGTGAAGCTTTCTTT. The chain couples TRBV6-4 to TRBJ1-1, with D possibly being TRBD1 (5 bases). CDR1 and CDR2 (germline): MRHNA, SNTAGT. The CDR3 spans 11 residues. V shed 2 bases and J shed 7 bases, with 5 bases lying between them.

This clone was found once. The chain links TRBV19 to TRBJ2-7; TRBD2 aligns across 12 bases. The germline CDR1 and CDR2 sequences are LNHDA and SQIVND (reference sequence). Trimming cost V 7 bases and J 4 bases; bases outside gene matches: 8. This CDR3 is 15 amino acids long. In DNA form, the CDR3 reads TGTGCCAGTATGCGGCTAGCGGGAGGGCCTTACGAGCAGTACTTC. Its protein is CASMRLAGGPYEQYF.

This clone came up once. V and J are TRBV14 and TRBJ2-1; 7 bases map to TRBD2. Per the germline V gene, CDR1 is SGHDN and CDR2 is FVKESK. J gave up 0 bases and V 0 bases, and 2 bases lay outside the gene matches. CDR3 size: 16 residues. CDR3 region: CASSQDRTSSYNEQFF. CDR3 nucleotides: TGTGCCAGCAGCCAAGATCGGACTAGCTCCTACAATGAGCAGTTCTTC. The full variable domain, in which reference TRBV14 and TRBJ2-1 provide the parts outside the CDR3, is EAGVTQFPSHSVIEKGQTVTLRCDPISGHDNLYWYRRVMGKEIKFLLHFVKESKQDESGMPNNRFLAERTGGTYSTLKVQPAELEDSGVYFCASSQDRTSSYNEQFFGPGTRLTVL.

V is TRBV5-1 and J is TRBJ2-7; the match to TRBD2 covers 12 bases. CDR1 and CDR2 (germline): SGHRS, YFSETQ. The CDR3 is 14 residues long. V lost 1 base to trimming and J lost 8 bases; unmatched junction nucleotides: 4. CDR3 region: CASSLSLAGGQQYF. The CDR3 DNA is TGCGCCAGCAGCTTGAGTCTAGCGGGGGGGCAGCAGTACTTC. Combining the CDR3 with reference TRBV5-1 and TRBJ2-7 gives the whole variable domain KAGVTQTPRYLIKTRGQQVTLSCSPISGHRSVSWYQQTPGQGLQFLFEYFSETQRNKGNFPGRFSGRQFSNSRSEMNVSTLELGDSALYLCASSLSLAGGQQYFGPGTRLTVT.

The rearrangement links TRBV5-1 to TRBJ2-5, with no clear D. This CDR3 is 14 amino acids long. V was clipped by 4 bases and J by 3 bases, with 13 bases between them. CDR1 and CDR2 from the germline V gene are SGHRS and YFSETQ. This CDR3 reads CASSLSPIEETQYF. CDR3 DNA sequence: TGCGCCAGCAGCCTCTCACCGATAGAAGAGACCCAGTACTTC.

The chain recombines TRBV7-8 with TRBJ1-2, with a weak D call TRBD1 (5 bases). Per germline, CDR1 SGHVS and CDR2 FQNEAQ. The CDR3 sequence is 18 residues long. With 1 base removed from V and 0 bases from J, the gap between germline ends came to 18 bases. Here the CDR3 reads CASSLGVGGSLANYGYTF. For the CDR3, the DNA is TGTGCCAGCAGCTTAGGGGTCGGGGGGTCCCTAGCTAACTATGGCTACACCTTC.

The genes are TRBV27 and TRBJ2-2, with 8 bases matching TRBD2. J was trimmed by 4 bases and V by 3 bases; bases with no gene match: 7. The CDR3 is 16 amino acids. CDR1 MNHEY and CDR2 SMNVEV come from the germline V gene (reference sequence). Here the CDR3 reads CASSFAGGYSTGELFF. Here the CDR3 DNA reads TGTGCCAGCAGTTTTGCGGGGGGTTATAGCACCGGGGAGCTGTTTTTT.

V and J are TRBV11-2 and TRBJ2-5; D is possibly TRBD1 (5 bases). Germline V gene sequence: CDR1 SGHAT, CDR2 FQNNGV. The CDR3 sequence is 13 residues long. V lost 5 bases to trimming and J lost 5 bases, with 12 bases between them. CDR3: CASSPGLVETQYF. CDR3 DNA sequence: TGTGCCAGCAGCCCAGGGTTAGTCGAGACCCAGTACTTC. Based on the CDR3 plus reference TRBV11-2 and TRBJ2-5, the full variable domain is EAGVAQSPRYKIIEKRQSVAFWCNPISGHATLYWYQQILGQGPKLLIQFQNNGVVDDSQLPKDRFSAERLKGVDSTLKIQPAKLEDSAVYLCASSPGLVETQYFGPGTRLLVL.

The chain couples TRBV4-1 to TRBJ2-3, with 8 bases lining up with TRBD2. The CDR3 has 16 amino acids. Germline V gene lookup returns CDR1 MGHRA and CDR2 YSYEKL. The trim removed 1 base at V and 0 bases at J, leaving 3 bases unmatched. CDR3 in amino acids: CASSQVTGGSTDTQYF. DNA for the CDR3: TGCGCCAGCAGCCAAGTAACGGGGGGGAGCACAGATACGCAGTATTTT.

The gene calls are TRBV27 and TRBJ1-5; perhaps TRBD1 as D (5 bases). Germline V gene sequence: CDR1 MNHEY, CDR2 SMNVEV (reference sequence). CDR3 length: 13 residues. V was shortened by 0 bases and J by 7 bases, with 7 bases between the two germline ends. As DNA, the CDR3 is TGTGCCAGCAGTTTATCGGGGGGACAGCCCCAGCATTTT. Translated, it gives CASSLSGGQPQHF.

The chain combines TRBV6-1 with TRBJ2-2; tentative D call: TRBD1 (6 bases). The CDR3 length is 16 residues. Germline CDR1 reads MNHNS; CDR2 reads SASEGT. Trimming cost V 2 bases and J 3 bases, with 13 bases left between them. The CDR3 loop is CASSERGSFYTGELFF. In DNA form, the CDR3 reads TGTGCCAGCAGTGAAAGGGGGAGCTTTTACACCGGGGAGCTGTTTTTT.

The chain recombines TRBV6-5 with TRBJ1-1; no firm D call. The V end lost 6 bases, the J end lost 12 bases, and 14 bases lay between the germline ends. This CDR3 comprises 11 residues. Germline V gives CDR1 MNHEY, CDR2 SVGAGI. Here the CDR3 reads CASSQDGETFF. CDR3 nucleotides: TGTGCCAGCAGCCAGGACGGGGAAACTTTCTTT.

The chain carries TRBV6-4 and TRBJ2-2; TRBD2 agrees at 7 bases. V was pared by 8 bases and J by 2 bases, with 8 bases of the junction left unmatched. The CDR3 is 15 amino acids. CDR1 is MRHNA and CDR2 is SNTAGT in the germline V gene. Written as DNA, the CDR3 is TGTGCCAGCTCCCGTGGGGGGGGAAACACCGGGGAGCTGTTTTTT. This encodes CASSRGGGNTGELFF.

The CDR3 is CASSWGGGAREGYTF. CDR3 in DNA: TGTGCCAGCAGCTGGGGAGGGGGGGCGAGGGAAGGCTACACCTTC. V gene TRBV7-9 combines with J gene TRBJ1-2; a possible D gene is TRBD1 (6 bases). CDR3 size: 15 residues. V was shortened by 4 bases and J by 8 bases, with 20 bases between the two germline ends. Germline CDR1 SEHNR, CDR2 FQNEAQ (reference sequence).

For the CDR3, the DNA is TGTGCCAGCAGCTCTTGGACAGGGAACACTGAAGCTTTCTTT. Translated, it gives CASSSWTGNTEAFF. The rearrangement links TRBV7-9 to TRBJ1-1; 7 bases map to TRBD1. This CDR3 has 14 amino acids. Germline V gene data show CDR1 as SEHNR and CDR2 as FQNEAQ (reference sequence). With V trimmed by 4 bases and J by 1 base, 3 bases remained unmatched.

V is TRBV5-4 and J is TRBJ2-7; maybe TRBD1 (5 bases). The V and J ends lost 3 bases and 6 bases respectively, with 16 bases between them. The CDR3 covers 14 residues. From germline, CDR1 is SGHNT and CDR2 YYREEE (reference sequence). The CDR3 coding sequence is TGTGCCAGCAGCTCTCGCGGCAGGGCAGGCGAGCAGTACTTC. Residues: CASSSRGRAGEQYF.

The V and J genes are TRBV5-6 and TRBJ2-5; D possibly corresponds to TRBD1 (6 bases). The CDR3 loop spans 16 amino acids. Trimming took 3 bases from V and 3 from J, leaving 18 bases between them. Germline CDR1 reads SGHDT; CDR2 reads YYEEEE. The CDR3 sequence: CASSSRPQGYEETQYF. The CDR3 DNA reads TGTGCCAGCAGCTCCCGACCTCAGGGGTACGAAGAGACCCAGTACTTC.